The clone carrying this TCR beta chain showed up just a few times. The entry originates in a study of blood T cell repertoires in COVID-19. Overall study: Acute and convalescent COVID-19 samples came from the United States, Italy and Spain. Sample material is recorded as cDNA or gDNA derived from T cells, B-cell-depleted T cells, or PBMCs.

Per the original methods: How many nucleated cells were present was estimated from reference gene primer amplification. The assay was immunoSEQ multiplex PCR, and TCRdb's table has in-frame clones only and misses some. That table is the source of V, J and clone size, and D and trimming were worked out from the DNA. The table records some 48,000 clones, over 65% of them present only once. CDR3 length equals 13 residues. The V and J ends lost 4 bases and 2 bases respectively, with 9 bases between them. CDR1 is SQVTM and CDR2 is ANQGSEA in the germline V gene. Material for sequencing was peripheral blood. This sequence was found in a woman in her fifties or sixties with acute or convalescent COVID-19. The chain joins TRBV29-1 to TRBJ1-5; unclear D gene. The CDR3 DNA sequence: TGCAGCGTTGCCAGCGGGGGCAATCAGCCCCAGCATTTT. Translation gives CSVASGGNQPQHF.